Shown below are 2 T cell receptor beta chains from a single sample sequenced in a study of response to subunit inactivated influenza vaccine (dated by TCRdb to the late 2010s). Libraries were made using RT-PCR. These reads were obtained on an Illumina HiSeq 2500. TCRdb redid the processing of the public reads, applying fastp at Q25 and MiXCR, and retained in-frame beta chains. Each entry merges the rows of one CDR3 protein and shows their most common DNA and genes. This sample is represented by 800,000 or so distinct CDR3 sequences; 21% of them were singletons. Roughly 10% of the sample is in the top ten clones. The specimen was PBMCs from blood, collected roughly 5 days after vaccination. The receptors were gathered from a man over 45 who received an inactivated influenza vaccine. Donor details come from another sample of the same person, matched by shared clones.

This clonotype was detected only a few times. This chain links TRBV12-3 or TRBV12-4 with TRBJ2-5; weak D call: TRBD1 (5 bases). This CDR3 is built from 16 residues. The V end was cut by 0 bases, the J end by 0 bases, with 11 bases between. As DNA, the CDR3 is TGTGCCAGCAGTTTAGCGCGACAGCCGTACCAAGAGACCCAGTACTTC. It encodes CASSLARQPYQETQYF.

This rearrangement joins TRBV12-3 or TRBV12-4 to TRBJ2-1, with D perhaps matching TRBD2 (6 bases). The CDR3 length is 14 residues. The V end lost 8 bases, the J end lost 5 bases, and 16 bases lay between the germline ends. The CDR3 here is CASGGFGGDNEQFF. DNA for the CDR3: TGTGCCAGCGGGGGTTTCGGGGGTGACAATGAGCAGTTCTTC.